The clone carrying this T cell receptor beta chain was detected once. Its specificity is unknown. The data originate from a study of T cell responses to AZD1222 COVID-19 vaccine. Libraries were prepared by immunoSEQ multiplex PCR; TCRdb keeps only in-frame clonotypes and omits some of them. The sample lists 150,000 to 200,000 clones, around nine tenths occurring once. Points from the study as a whole: Repertoire sampling was restricted to post-peak T cell response timepoints. Donors were chiefly white British, with a greater number of females, and clonal diversity was perhaps underestimated. Among AZD1222 vaccinees, only 5 to 7 were seropositive at baseline. The reported proportion of spike-specific TCRs targeting unmutated variant regions was nearly half.

The CDR3 is 13 amino acids. Germline CDR1 and CDR2: SNHLY and FYNNEI. Deletions cut 7 bases from V and 0 bases from J, with 9 bases between. The clonotype was recovered from an adult in good health. Source: peripheral blood, taken on day 0 of AZD1222 vaccination. The rearrangement joins TRBV2 to TRBJ1-1; D call uncertain. The CDR3 DNA reads as TGTGCCAGCACACGGGGTATGAACACTGAAGCTTTCTTT. It is translated as CASTRGMNTEAFF. Variable domain in full (rest from reference TRBV2 and TRBJ1-1): EPEVTQTPSHQVTQMGQEVILRCVPISNHLYFYWYRQILGQKVEFLVSFYNNEISEKSEIFDDQFSVERPDGSNFTLKIRSTKLEDSAMYFCASTRGMNTEAFFGQGTRLTVV.